The sequence of this T cell receptor beta chain was determined in a study of response to subunit inactivated influenza vaccine (dated by TCRdb to 2016 to 2019). In terms of the full investigation: The study used deep quantitative T cell receptor repertoire profiling to track responses to a trivalent subunit inactivated influenza vaccine.

Details on this clonotype: It has no known antigen specificity. There are no base qualities to consult, and no much larger clone falls within one base.

The CDR1 and CDR2 encoded by the germline V gene (reference sequence) are MNHEY and SMNVEV. The V end loses 3 bases and the J end loses 7 bases, and a stretch of 25 bases separates them. From the cysteine up to the phenylalanine, the CDR3 has a length of 18 residues. Only the CDR3 portion is preserved as DNA: 54 bases, with reading frame beginning at the first base. To prepare the library, RT-PCR was applied. The sequencer listed for this sample is Illumina HiSeq 2500. Clones were called with MiXCR by TCRdb after fastp trimmed the public reads at Q25, and only in-frame beta chains were retained. Each entry merges the rows of one CDR3 protein and shows their most common DNA and genes. The sample has fewer than 750,000 distinct CDR3 sequences on record, 14% of them singletons. Of the sample, approximately 10% falls within the top ten clones. The full study reports these points: The authors suggested that each seasonal influenza vaccination may recruit only a limited number of new T cells.

The specimen comprised PBMCs from blood, sampled 11 to 12 days after vaccination. The sequence derives from a man in his fifties or sixties who received an inactivated influenza vaccine. Donor details come from another sample of the same person, matched by shared clones. The V and J genes are TRBV27 and TRBJ2-1; possibly the D gene is TRBD2, per 7 matching bases. The nucleotides read TGTGCCAGCAGTTTGGGGTGGGGTCGCGGGGGCCTTTCAAATGAGCAGTTCTTC. This gives the protein CASSLGWGRGGLSNEQFF.